This TCR beta chain originates from a study of T-cell memory formation after mild COVID-19. One entry per CDR3 protein results from TCRdb running MiXCR on the 5' RACE reads. This sample has 350,000 to 450,000 distinct CDR3 sequences, with approximately 25% found just once. Trimming stripped 5 bases from V and 2 bases from J, with 13 bases between. The CDR3 consists of 14 residues. Germline V gene lookup returns CDR1 SEHNR and CDR2 FQNEAQ (reference sequence). Study-level points and caveats: The second-wave clones peaking on day 37 were not confirmed as SARS-CoV-2-specific. Clones contracting over day 15 to 85 were CD4/CD8 balanced, with later expanders leaning CD4+.

To note about this clonotype: As yet, its antigen is unknown.

The rearrangement uses TRBV7-9 and TRBJ2-7; D is possibly TRBD1 (6 bases). The specimen was PBMCs or a T cell subset sorted from them (not recorded which). The sequence derives from an adult woman who had mild COVID-19 (a few samples of this study predate the infection). Cell type and time point are not known. The CDR3 DNA is TGTGCCAGCAGCCGAGGGGGACGGCCCTACGAGCAGTACTTC. This encodes CASSRGGRPYEQYF.